The T cell receptor beta chain described here comes from a study of early T cells in non-severe SARS-CoV-2 infection. Study-wide background: The input, bulk RNA from unsorted whole blood, was sequenced, and chains were unpaired. The study's findings and limits: The VDJdb matching leaned toward anti-spike CD8 responses and overlooked private and CD4 specificities.

Each CDR3 protein is one row after TCRdb ran MiXCR on the 5' RACE reads. The sample shows tens of thousands of distinct CDR3 sequences, around 5.7% of them seen only once. This CDR3 contains 14 residues. Germline V gene data show CDR1 as MNHEY and CDR2 as SMNVEV (reference sequence). V shed 3 bases and J 7 bases; nucleotides not matched to a gene: 1. For this clonotype: Its antigen is still unknown.

This chain links TRBV27 with TRBJ2-2; 11 bases are shared with TRBD1. This receptor was taken from an adult who was a healthcare worker with PCR-confirmed SARS-CoV-2 infection or an uninfected control (not recorded which). The input for sequencing was whole blood, taken at baseline. For the CDR3, the DNA is TGTGCCAGCAGTTTGGGACAGGGGGTCGGGGAGCTGTTTTTT. Translation gives CASSLGQGVGELFF.